These T cell receptor beta chains were read from a single sample in a study of cytomegalovirus exposure and HLA in healthy donors. Some clones are missing from TCRdb's copy, which holds only in-frame ones; the method was immunoSEQ multiplex PCR. Here the sample spans over 90,000 clones, roughly 74% being singletons. The sequencing sample was made of PBMCs. The origin of the receptors is a woman in her 70s in good health and CMV-seropositive. Both conserved end residues are part of each CDR3. D genes are given only for firm matches. Size is stated for part of the rows, as once, few or many counts, or as a class when the clone is expanded.

NA,TRBJ2-1,TRBV10-1,TRBD2,TGCGCCAGCAGTAGCCTTAGCGGGTATGAGCAGTTCTTC,CASSSLSGYEQFF
once,TRBJ1-2,TRBV5-1,TRBD1,TGCGCCAGCAGCTTGGGGATTGGGCAGGGGGGCCGCAACTATGGCTACACCTTC,CASSLGIGQGGRNYGYTF
once,TRBJ2-4,TRBV5-4,TRBD1,TGTGCCAGCAGCGCACAGGGGGCTGGGGACATTCAGTACTTC,CASSAQGAGDIQYF
NA,TRBJ1-1,TRBV5-1,NA,TGCGCCAGCAGCTTAGGGGACATGAACACTGAAGCTTTCTTT,CASSLGDMNTEAFF
NA,TRBJ2-3,TRBV27,NA,TGTGCCAGCAGTTATGGGACATTGCGCACAGATACGCAGTATTTT,CASSYGTLRTDTQYF
NA,TRBJ2-1,TRBV7-2,NA,TGTGCCAGCAGCTTTGAGGCGTGGATAAATGAGCAGTTCTTC,CASSFEAWINEQFF
NA,TRBJ1-4,TRBV19,TRBD1,TGTGCCAGGCCTAGATTTGGACAGGGGAGACTTAATGAAAAACTGTTTTTT,CARPRFGQGRLNEKLFF
NA,TRBJ1-5,TRBV2,TRBD1,TGTGCCAGCAGTGAACCAAGAACAGGGGGTGATTATCAGCCCCAGCATTTT,CASSEPRTGGDYQPQHF
NA,TRBJ2-1,TRBV9,TRBD2,TGTGCCAGCAGCGTATCGCCTAGCGGGATTGCCCCGCAGTTCTTC,CASSVSPSGIAPQFF
NA,TRBJ1-1,TRBV19,TRBD1,TGTGCCAGTAGTACTTCCGGGACAGGGGGCTCTGAAGCTTTCTTT,CASSTSGTGGSEAFF
NA,TRBJ2-2,TRBV18,NA,TGTGCCAGCTCAACAAAGAACACCGGGGAGCTGTTTTTT,CASSTKNTGELFF